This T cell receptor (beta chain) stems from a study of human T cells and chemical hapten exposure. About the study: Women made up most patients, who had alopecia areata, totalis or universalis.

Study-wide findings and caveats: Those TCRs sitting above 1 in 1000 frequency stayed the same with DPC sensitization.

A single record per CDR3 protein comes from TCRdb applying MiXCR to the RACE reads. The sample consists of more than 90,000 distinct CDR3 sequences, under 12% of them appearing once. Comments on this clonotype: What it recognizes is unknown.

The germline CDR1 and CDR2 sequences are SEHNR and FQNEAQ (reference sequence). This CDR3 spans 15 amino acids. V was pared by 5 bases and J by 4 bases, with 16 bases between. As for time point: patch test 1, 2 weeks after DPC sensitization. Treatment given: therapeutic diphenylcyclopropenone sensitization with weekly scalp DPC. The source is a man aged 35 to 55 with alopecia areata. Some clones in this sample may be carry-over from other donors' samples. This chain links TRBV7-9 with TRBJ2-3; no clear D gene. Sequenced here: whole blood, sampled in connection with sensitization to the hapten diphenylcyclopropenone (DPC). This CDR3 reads CASSGRNHVSDTQYF. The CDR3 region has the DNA TGTGCCAGCAGCGGCAGGAATCACGTGTCAGATACGCAGTATTTT.